These 18 T cell receptor beta chains came from one sample sequenced in a study of regulatory T cells in long-lasting Graves disease. Described time point: persistent/refractory GD, antithyroid drugs over 5 years with positive TRAb. PBMC RNA served as the TCR library source. CDR3 regions were amplified by Arm-PCR using iRepertoire HTBI primers to build TCR beta libraries. TCRdb recomputed calls from the multiplex PCR reads with MiXCR, one row per CDR3 protein. The data show about 400,000 distinct CDR3 sequences, with around 20% seen just once and less than 25% held by the top ten. The material sequenced was peripheral blood mononuclear cells (PBMCs), taken when the disease was refractory, from a patient treated with antithyroid drugs. Receptors originate from a female donor with Graves disease.

This clonotype was seen many times. The chain recombines TRBV13 with TRBJ2-4, with 11 bases aligning to TRBD1. The CDR3 spans 16 residues. Trimming removed 4 bases from V and 5 bases from J; junction bases left unmatched: 7. Germline V CDR1 and CDR2: PRHDT, FYEKMQ (reference sequence). CDR3 DNA: TGTGCCAGCAGCTCCCGATCGGGACAGGGGGAAAACATTCAGTACTTC. Translating it yields CASSSRSGQGENIQYF.

This clonotype was observed many times. The chain recombines TRBV30 with TRBJ2-2; 8 nucleotides align to TRBD2. The CDR3 is 13 amino acids. The V gene end was trimmed by 8 bases and the J gene end by 3 bases; junction bases not matched to a gene: 5. CDR1 is GTSNPN and CDR2 is SVGIG in the germline V gene (reference sequence). CDR3 nucleotide sequence: TGTGCCAAGGGGCGGGAGGACACCGGGGAGCTGTTTTTT. This codes for CAKGREDTGELFF.

This clonotype was picked up a small number of times. The rearrangement joins TRBV7-9 to TRBJ2-5; D may be TRBD2 (5 bases). Germline CDR1 is SEHNR and CDR2 is FQNEAQ (reference sequence). The ends were cut back, 6 bases at V and 0 bases at J, with 14 bases in the middle. The CDR3 loop spans 15 amino acids. Here the CDR3 reads CASSSRRDYQETQYF. CDR3 coding DNA: TGTGCCAGCAGTTCACGTCGGGATTACCAAGAGACCCAGTACTTC. The whole variable domain, filled in from reference TRBV7-9 and TRBJ2-5, reads DTGVSQNPRHKITKRGQNVTFRCDPISEHNRLYWYRQTLGQGPEFLTYFQNEAQLEKSRLLSDRFSAERPKGSFSTLEIQRTEQGDSAMYLCASSSRRDYQETQYFGPGTRLLVL.

The V gene is TRBV13, the J gene TRBJ2-5; 8 positions match TRBD2. Germline V CDR1 and CDR2: PRHDT, FYEKMQ (reference sequence). V trimming: 3 bases; J trimming: 4 bases; junction bases outside the gene matches: 10. The CDR3 runs to 16 residues. In DNA form, the CDR3 reads TGTGCCAGCAGCTTTAGGCCAGCGGGGGTAAGAGAGACCCAGTACTTC. Protein sequence: CASSFRPAGVRETQYF.

J is TRBJ2-7 and V is TRBV6-5, with no clear D. The CDR3 loop spans 15 amino acids. The V gene lost 0 bases and the J gene lost 2 bases, with 11 bases spanning the gap. The germline CDR1 and CDR2 sequences are MNHEY and SVGAGI. The CDR3 reads CASSYSQRSTYEQYF. For the CDR3, the DNA is TGTGCCAGCAGTTACTCCCAGCGATCTACCTACGAGCAGTACTTC.

The table lists this clonotype with many counts. The chain carries TRBV6-1 and TRBJ1-1, with D possibly matching TRBD1 (5 bases). This CDR3 comprises 16 residues. The ends were cut back, 4 bases at V and 10 bases at J, with 25 bases in the middle. Germline V lookup: CDR1 MNHNS, CDR2 SASEGT. For the CDR3, the DNA is TGTGCCAGCAGTGTCGCGAGGGGTGTTTACCTGGAGGGAGCTTTCTTT. Translated, it gives CASSVARGVYLEGAFF.

This clonotype was counted a few times. The chain has TRBV20-1 and TRBJ1-5; no definite D call. Germline V gene lookup returns CDR1 DFQATT and CDR2 SNEGSKA (reference sequence). The CDR3 loop spans 13 amino acids. Deletions cut 0 bases from V and 4 bases from J, with 7 bases between. The CDR3 protein is CSAREGPNQPQHF. CDR3 DNA sequence: TGCAGTGCTAGAGAAGGCCCAAATCAGCCCCAGCATTTT.

CDR3 region: CASSSEGLAGADTQYF. In DNA, the CDR3 is TGTGCCAGCAGTTCTGAGGGACTAGCGGGAGCAGATACGCAGTATTTT. The rearrangement uses TRBV28 and TRBJ2-3; the match to TRBD2 covers 14 bases. The CDR3 extends over 16 amino acids. V trimming: 4 bases; J trimming: 4 bases; junction bases outside the gene matches: 4. The germline V gene has CDR1 MDHEN and CDR2 SYDVKM.

This clonotype appeared many times. This chain uses TRBV18 with TRBJ2-7, with D maybe TRBD1 (5 bases). Germline V CDR1 and CDR2: KGHSH, LQKENI. The CDR3 has 13 residues. Trimming stripped 2 bases from V and 8 bases from J, with 13 bases between. The CDR3 DNA reads as TGTGCCAGCTCACCAGGCCAGGGTGCCAAGCAGTACTTC. Translation: CASSPGQGAKQYF.

This clonotype has a handful of counts. The chain combines TRBV6-1 with TRBJ1-1, with no clear D. The germline CDR1 and CDR2 sequences are MNHNS and SASEGT. This CDR3 contains 11 residues. V dropped 8 bases and J dropped 6 bases, with 10 bases sitting between them. The CDR3 loop reads CASYGGAEAFF. The CDR3 DNA is TGTGCCAGCTATGGCGGGGCTGAAGCTTTCTTT.

This clonotype was counted at least ten times. The chain recombines TRBV20-1 with TRBJ2-7; D unresolved. The CDR3 runs 12 residues. Germline V gene data show CDR1 as DFQATT and CDR2 as SNEGSKA (reference sequence). Trimming cost V 3 bases and J 3 bases, with 9 bases left between them. The CDR3 bases are TGCAGTGCTAGTAGACTCGTCTACGAGCAGTACTTC. Translating it yields CSASRLVYEQYF.

The J gene is TRBJ2-7, the V gene TRBV27; 13 bases line up with TRBD2. The CDR3 totals 15 residues. The V gene's germline CDR1 is MNHEY and CDR2 SMNVEV (reference sequence). Losses at the gene ends were 4 bases for V and 6 bases for J; bases not matched to a gene: 6. The CDR3 loop is CASSSLLAGGREQYF. The CDR3 DNA follows: TGTGCCAGCAGTTCATTACTAGCGGGAGGGCGCGAGCAGTACTTC.

As regards this clonotype: This could be a read error, since a much larger clone is one nucleotide away. The chain carries TRBV12-3 or TRBV12-4 and TRBJ1-1, with D unresolved. V was pared by 1 base and J by 6 bases, with 6 bases between. This CDR3 is 12 amino acids long. The CDR3: CASSLGASEAFF. CDR3 DNA sequence: TGTGCCAGCAGTTTAGGGGCATCTGAAGCTTTCTTT.

This clonotype was found many times. This chain connects TRBV20-1 to TRBJ1-2; TRBD1 aligns across 9 bases. CDR3 size: 14 residues. CDR1 is DFQATT, CDR2 SNEGSKA, per germline (reference sequence). V shed 2 bases and J 5 bases; nucleotides not matched to a gene: 6. CDR3 amino acids: CSARRVDRGYGYTF. CDR3 sequence (DNA): TGCAGTGCTAGAAGGGTGGACAGGGGATATGGCTACACCTTC.

The CDR3 spells CSVEAGGGYGYTF. The CDR3, as DNA: TGCAGCGTTGAAGCAGGGGGGGGTTATGGCTACACCTTC. The chain employs TRBV29-1 and TRBJ1-2, with TRBD1 identical over 7 bases. Trimming at V came to 1 base and at J to 5 bases, leaving 4 bases not matched to a gene. Germline V CDR1 and CDR2: SQVTM, ANQGSEA. The CDR3 length is 13 residues.

This clonotype was seen only a few times. The genes are TRBV7-2 and TRBJ2-2, with D unresolved. V was trimmed by 7 bases and J by 6 bases, leaving 9 bases between them. The CDR3 sequence is 12 residues long. The V gene's germline CDR1 is SGHTA and CDR2 FQGNSA. CDR3 sequence: CASTDAAGELFF. In DNA, the CDR3 is TGTGCCAGCACGGACGCGGCCGGGGAGCTGTTTTTT. Complete variable domain (other parts from reference TRBV7-2 and TRBJ2-2): GAGVSQSPSNKVTEKGKDVELRCDPISGHTALYWYRQSLGQGLEFLIYFQGNSAPDKSGLPSDRFSAERTGGSVSTLTIQRTQQEDSAVYLCASTDAAGELFFGEGSRLTVL.

The table lists this clonotype with a few counts. This chain joins TRBV7-2 and TRBJ2-7, with D perhaps matching TRBD2 (6 bases). Germline V gene sequence: CDR1 SGHTA, CDR2 FQGNSA. Trimming left V 5 bases short and J 2 bases short, with 13 bases between. This CDR3 has 14 amino acids. The CDR3 loop is CASSSYGGTYEQYF. DNA for the CDR3: TGTGCCAGCAGCAGTTACGGCGGGACCTACGAGCAGTACTTC.

This clonotype was counted at least ten times. CDR3 sequence (DNA): TGTGCCAGCAGTACAAAGGACAGGGACTACGAGCAGTACTTC. Translated: CASSTKDRDYEQYF. V is TRBV7-3 and J is TRBJ2-7; 8 bases agree with TRBD1. The germline gives CDR1 SGHTA, CDR2 FQGTGA. The CDR3 consists of 14 residues. With 6 bases clipped from V and 3 bases from J, the junction kept 7 bases outside the gene matches. The variable domain in full, with the rest retrieved from reference TRBV7-3 and TRBJ2-7, is GAGVSQTPSNKVTEKGKYVELRCDPISGHTALYWYRQSLGQGPEFLIYFQGTGAADDSGLPNDRFFAVRPEGSVSTLKIQRTERGDSAVYLCASSTKDRDYEQYFGPGTRLTVT.